The rows below give T cell receptor beta chains drawn from one sample of a study of T cells in Graves' hyperthyroidism and ophthalmopathy. TCRdb ran MiXCR on the multiplex PCR reads and lists one entry per CDR3 protein. Here the sample spans about half a million distinct CDR3 sequences, around 15% being singletons. The sample taken for sequencing was blood. Every receptor here comes from a woman in her 30s with Graves' ophthalmopathy. The CDR3 runs from the conserved cysteine through the conserved F or W. Each record gives: D gene, clone size, V gene, J gene, CDR3 DNA, CDR3 protein. A D gene is named only where the DNA matches it firmly. The size entry is marked missing in some rows and otherwise reads once, few, many or a size class.

TRBD1,.,TRBV28,TRBJ1-4,TGTGCCAACTCGGGGACAGATAATGAAAAACTGTTTTTT,CANSGTDNEKLFF
.,many,TRBV30,TRBJ1-1,TGTGCCTGGAGTGTAGGGGTATGGACAGTCAACACTGAAGCTTTCTTT,CAWSVGVWTVNTEAFF
.,.,TRBV5-1,TRBJ1-4,TGCGCCAGCAGCTTGGACGTGCAGGCGAGGGAAAAACTGTTTTTT,CASSLDVQAREKLFF
.,many,TRBV4-1,TRBJ1-2,TGCGCCAGCAGCCAAGATAACCTCGAAGGGGGTGGCTACACCTTC,CASSQDNLEGGGYTF
TRBD1,many,TRBV12-3/TRBV12-4,TRBJ1-2,TGTGCCAGCAGTCCCGGACAGGTTTCCCATGGCTACACCTTC,CASSPGQVSHGYTF
.,many,TRBV3-1,TRBJ1-3,TGTGCCAGCAGCCGAGAGGGAAACACCATATATTTT,CASSREGNTIYF
TRBD2,.,TRBV6-1,TRBJ2-7,TGTGCCAGCAGTACAGACTCTAGCGGGATCTACGAGCAGTACTTC,CASSTDSSGIYEQYF
TRBD2,few,TRBV28,TRBJ2-2,TGTGCCAGCAGAGGGGGTGTCAGGCGAGCGGGAGGGTTCGCCGGGGAGCTGTTTTTT,CASRGGVRRAGGFAGELFF
TRBD2,many,TRBV20-1,TRBJ2-1,TGCAGTGCTAGAGCGACTAGCGGGCCTGACTACAATGAGCAGTTCTTC,CSARATSGPDYNEQFF
TRBD1,many,TRBV28,TRBJ1-1,TGTGCCAGCAGCCCAGACAGGGTAACTGAAGCTTTCTTT,CASSPDRVTEAFF
.,few,TRBV29-1,TRBJ1-2,TGCAGCGTTGAAGATTCGCGGGGGCTGGGTGGCTACACCTTC,CSVEDSRGLGGYTF
.,.,TRBV3-1,TRBJ2-2,TGTGCCAGCAGCCTGGTCGCAGCATCGGATTTTACCGGGGAGCTGTTTTTT,CASSLVAASDFTGELFF
TRBD1,many,TRBV27,TRBJ1-2,TGTGCCAGCAGTTTACGGAGGGCAGGGGGGTATGGCTACACCTTC,CASSLRRAGGYGYTF